The entry below describes one TCR beta chain. The data are from a study of blood T cell repertoires in COVID-19. Per the germline V gene, CDR1 is SGHRS and CDR2 is YFSETQ. The CDR3 has 16 amino acids. V lost 2 bases, J lost 13 bases, and 17 bases stayed unmatched. Some clones are missing from TCRdb's copy, which holds only in-frame ones; the method was immunoSEQ multiplex PCR. The sample contains some 250,000 clones, more than 65% of which appear only once. This chain links TRBV5-1 with TRBJ2-1, with TRBD1 matching 8 bases. The specimen sequenced was peripheral blood. The TCR was taken from a woman aged 18-29 years with acute or convalescent COVID-19. The CDR3 region is CASSFDPSDRGSDQFF. The CDR3 nucleotides read TGCGCCAGCAGCTTTGACCCTTCAGACAGGGGCAGTGATCAGTTCTTC. Complete variable domain (other parts from reference TRBV5-1 and TRBJ2-1): KAGVTQTPRYLIKTRGQQVTLSCSPISGHRSVSWYQQTPGQGLQFLFEYFSETQRNKGNFPGRFSGRQFSNSRSEMNVSTLELGDSALYLCASSFDPSDRGSDQFFGPGTRLTVL.